This note documents a single T cell receptor (beta chain) sequence. Other DNA sequences within the sample encode an identical CDR3. These data come from a study of blood T cell repertoires in COVID-19. Study-wide context: PBMCs, B-cell-depleted T cells, or T cells provided the cDNA or gDNA that made up the material.

Source study methods: The assay estimated nucleated cells by amplifying reference gene primers. Here immunoSEQ multiplex PCR was the method, and the copy in TCRdb shows in-frame clones only, minus some. V and J calls and clone size are those listed in that table; D and trimming were worked out from the DNA. The sample records some 75,000 clones, more than 60% being singletons. The CDR3 runs 13 residues. Trimming stripped 4 bases from V and 6 bases from J, with 12 bases between. CDR1 is MRHNA and CDR2 is SNTAGT in the germline V gene. V gene TRBV6-4 combines with J gene TRBJ2-5; TRBD1 is a possible D gene (6 bases). The TCR sequence derives from an elderly woman with active or convalescent COVID-19. The sequencing input was peripheral blood. This CDR3 reads CASSGVQGQTQYF. DNA for the CDR3: TGTGCCAGCAGTGGTGTACAGGGCCAGACCCAGTACTTC.